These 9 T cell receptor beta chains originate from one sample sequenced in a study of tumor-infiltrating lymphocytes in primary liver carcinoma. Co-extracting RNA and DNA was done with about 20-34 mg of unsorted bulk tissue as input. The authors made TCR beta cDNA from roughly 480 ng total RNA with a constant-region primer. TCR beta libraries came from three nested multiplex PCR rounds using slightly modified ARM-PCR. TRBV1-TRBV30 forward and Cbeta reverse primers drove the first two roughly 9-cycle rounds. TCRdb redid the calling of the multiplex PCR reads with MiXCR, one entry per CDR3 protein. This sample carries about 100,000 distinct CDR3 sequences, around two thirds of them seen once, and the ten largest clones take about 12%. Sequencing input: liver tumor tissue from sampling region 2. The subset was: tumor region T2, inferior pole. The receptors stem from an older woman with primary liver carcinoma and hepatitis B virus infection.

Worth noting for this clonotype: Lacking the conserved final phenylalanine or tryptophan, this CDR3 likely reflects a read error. CDR3: CASSLWGLAGVTVDTQYS. The CDR3 bases are TGCGCCAGCAGCTTGTGGGGACTAGCGGGAGTAACGGTGGATACGCAGTATTCT. The gene calls are TRBV5-1 and TRBJ2-3; 14 positions match TRBD2. In germline, CDR1 is SGHRS, CDR2 YFSETQ. The CDR3 runs to 18 residues. The V gene end was trimmed by 1 base and the J gene end by 6 bases; junction bases not matched to a gene: 10.

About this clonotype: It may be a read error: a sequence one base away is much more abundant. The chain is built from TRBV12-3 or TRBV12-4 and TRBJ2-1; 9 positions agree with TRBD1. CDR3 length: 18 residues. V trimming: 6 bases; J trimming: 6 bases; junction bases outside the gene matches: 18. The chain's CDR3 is CASSQDRGEQAGRNEQFF. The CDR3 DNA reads TGTGCCAGCAGCCAGGACAGGGGAGAACAAGCGGGGCGCAATGAGCAGTTCTTC.

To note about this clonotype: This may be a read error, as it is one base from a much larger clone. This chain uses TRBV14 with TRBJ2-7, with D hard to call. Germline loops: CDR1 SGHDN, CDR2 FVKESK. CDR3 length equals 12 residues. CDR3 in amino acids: CTSSQYQDRQYF. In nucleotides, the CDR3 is TGTACCAGCAGCCAATACCAGGACCGGCAGTACTTC.

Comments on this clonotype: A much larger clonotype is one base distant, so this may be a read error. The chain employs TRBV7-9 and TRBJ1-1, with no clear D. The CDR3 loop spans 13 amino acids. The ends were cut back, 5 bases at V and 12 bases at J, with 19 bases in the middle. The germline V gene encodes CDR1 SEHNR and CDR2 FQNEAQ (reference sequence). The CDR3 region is CASSPQTGFWSFF. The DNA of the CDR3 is TGTGCCAGCAGCCCCCAGACGGGGTTTTGGTCTTTCTTT.

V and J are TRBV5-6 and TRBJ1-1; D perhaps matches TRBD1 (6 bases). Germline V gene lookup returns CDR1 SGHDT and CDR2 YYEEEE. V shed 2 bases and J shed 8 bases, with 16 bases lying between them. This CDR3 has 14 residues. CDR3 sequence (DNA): TGTGCCAGCAGCTTAGGACAGATTAACGCCGAAGCTTTCTTT. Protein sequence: CASSLGQINAEAFF. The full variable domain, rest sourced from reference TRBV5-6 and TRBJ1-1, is DAGVTQSPTHLIKTRGQQVTLRCSPKSGHDTVSWYQQALGQGPQFIFQYYEEEERQRGNFPDRFSGHQFPNYSSELNVNALLLGDSALYLCASSLGQINAEAFFGQGTRLTVV.

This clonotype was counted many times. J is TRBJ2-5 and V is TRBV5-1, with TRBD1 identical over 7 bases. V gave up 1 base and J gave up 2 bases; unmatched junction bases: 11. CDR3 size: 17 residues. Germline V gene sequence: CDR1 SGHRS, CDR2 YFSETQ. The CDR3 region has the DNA TGCGCCAGCAGCTTGCGATGGGCGGCAGGGGGACAAGAGACCCAGTACTTC. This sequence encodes CASSLRWAAGGQETQYF.

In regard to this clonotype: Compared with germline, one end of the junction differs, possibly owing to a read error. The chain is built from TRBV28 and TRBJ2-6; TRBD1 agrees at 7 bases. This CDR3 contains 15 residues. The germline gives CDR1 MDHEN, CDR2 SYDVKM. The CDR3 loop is CASRTTGVGANILTF. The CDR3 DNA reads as TGTGCCAGCAGGACCACAGGGGTCGGGGCCAACATCCTGACTTTC. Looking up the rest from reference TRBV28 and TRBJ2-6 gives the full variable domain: DVKVTQSSRYLVKRTGEKVFLECVQDMDHENMFWYRQDPGLGLRLIYFSYDVKMKEKGDIPEGYSVSREKKERFSLILESASTNQTSMYLCASRTTGVGANILTFGAGSRLTVL.

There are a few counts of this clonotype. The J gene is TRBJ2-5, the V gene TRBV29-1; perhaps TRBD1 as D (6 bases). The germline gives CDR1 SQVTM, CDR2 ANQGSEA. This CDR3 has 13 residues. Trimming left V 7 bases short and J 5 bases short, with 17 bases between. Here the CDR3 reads CSASGGPPETQYF. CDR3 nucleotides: TGCAGCGCTTCTGGGGGCCCCCCTGAGACCCAGTACTTC. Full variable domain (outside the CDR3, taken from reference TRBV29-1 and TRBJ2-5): SAVISQKPSRDICQRGTSLTIQCQVDSQVTMMFWYRQQPGQSLTLIATANQGSEATYESGFVIDKFPISRPNLTFSTLTVSNMSPEDSSIYLCSASGGPPETQYFGPGTRLLVL.

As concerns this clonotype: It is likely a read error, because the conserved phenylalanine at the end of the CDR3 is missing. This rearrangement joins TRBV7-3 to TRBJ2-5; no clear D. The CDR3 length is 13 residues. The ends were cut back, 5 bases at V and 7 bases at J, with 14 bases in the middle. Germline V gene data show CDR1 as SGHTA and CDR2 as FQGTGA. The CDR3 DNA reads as TGTGCCAGCAGCCCGACCCCAGATGGGACCCAGTACATC. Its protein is CASSPTPDGTQYI.